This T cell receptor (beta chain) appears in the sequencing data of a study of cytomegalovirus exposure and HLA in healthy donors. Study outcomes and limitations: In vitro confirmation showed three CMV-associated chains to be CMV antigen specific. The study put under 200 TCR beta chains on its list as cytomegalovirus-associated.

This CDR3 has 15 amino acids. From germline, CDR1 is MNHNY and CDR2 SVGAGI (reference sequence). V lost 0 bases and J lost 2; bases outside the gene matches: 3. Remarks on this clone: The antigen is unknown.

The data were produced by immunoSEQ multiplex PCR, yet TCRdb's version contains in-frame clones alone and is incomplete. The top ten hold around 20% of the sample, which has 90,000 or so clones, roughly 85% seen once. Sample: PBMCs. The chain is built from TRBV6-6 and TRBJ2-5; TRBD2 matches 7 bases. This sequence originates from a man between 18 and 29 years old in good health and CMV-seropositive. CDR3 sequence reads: CASSYSTGGQETQYF. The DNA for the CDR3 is TGTGCCAGCAGTTACTCGACGGGGGGACAAGAGACCCAGTACTTC.